Shown below are 6 T cell receptor beta chains from a single sample sequenced in a study of technical replicates of blood from a few donors. The table came from immunoSEQ multiplex PCR; TCRdb's copy has only in-frame clones and leaves some out. Among fewer than 100,000 clones listed, 70% to 90% were seen once. Sequenced material: T cells isolated from PBMCs. The receptor set was obtained from a human donor in good health.

The chain uses TRBV4-1 and TRBJ1-1; D is unresolved. CDR1 and CDR2 (germline): MGHRA, YSYEKL. V shed 1 base and J shed 0 bases, with 15 bases lying between them. The CDR3 spans 17 residues. The CDR3 DNA reads as TGCGCCAGCAGCCAAGGGTTGGAGGGAAGAATGAACACTGAAGCTTTCTTT. Translating gives CASSQGLEGRMNTEAFF.

The J gene is TRBJ1-2, the V gene TRBV13; tentatively, D is TRBD1 (5 bases). Germline CDR1 reads PRHDT; CDR2 reads FYEKMQ (reference sequence). This CDR3 spans 15 amino acids. V dropped 3 bases and J dropped 6 bases, with 17 bases sitting between them. CDR3 coding DNA: TGTGCCAGCAGCTTTAACCTGCAGGGAAAGGATGGCTACACCTTC. Translation gives CASSFNLQGKDGYTF.

Only a few counts were recorded for this clone. The V and J genes are TRBV19 and TRBJ2-7, with unresolved D. With 6 bases removed from V and 2 bases from J, the gap between germline ends came to 11 bases. The CDR3 is made up of 13 amino acids. Per the germline V gene, CDR1 is LNHDA and CDR2 is SQIVND (reference sequence). CDR3 DNA: TGTGCCAGTAGCGCTGACATAGCCTACGAGCAGTACTTC. Amino acid sequence: CASSADIAYEQYF.

The rearrangement joins TRBV7-8 to TRBJ2-1; 12 bases match TRBD2. CDR1 and CDR2 (germline): SGHVS, FQNEAQ. This CDR3 is built from 16 residues. V dropped 2 bases and J dropped 9; count of bases not matched to a gene: 8. This CDR3 reads CASSLTLAGGHSEQFF. The CDR3 DNA follows: TGTGCCAGCAGCTTAACTCTAGCGGGAGGGCACAGTGAGCAGTTCTTC.

This clone was found a few times. The chain joins TRBV6-1 to TRBJ1-1, with 7 bases fitting TRBD1. CDR1 and CDR2 from the germline V gene are MNHNS and SASEGT. V shed 8 bases and J 5 bases; nucleotides not matched to a gene: 8. This CDR3 region has 13 residues. CDR3 in DNA: TGTGCCAGCTCAAAAGAGGGACAGACTGAAGCTTTCTTT. It is translated as CASSKEGQTEAFF.

The J gene is TRBJ1-2, the V gene TRBV5-6; maybe TRBD1 (6 bases). V lost 0 bases to trimming and J lost 6 bases, with 15 bases between them. This CDR3 has 15 amino acids. Per the germline V gene, CDR1 is SGHDT and CDR2 is YYEEEE. CDR3 sequence: CASSLDRVEDHGYTF. DNA of the CDR3: TGTGCCAGCAGCTTGGACAGGGTGGAAGATCATGGCTACACCTTC. The whole variable domain, remainder taken from reference TRBV5-6 and TRBJ1-2, is DAGVTQSPTHLIKTRGQQVTLRCSPKSGHDTVSWYQQALGQGPQFIFQYYEEEERQRGNFPDRFSGHQFPNYSSELNVNALLLGDSALYLCASSLDRVEDHGYTFGSGTRLTVV.